This T cell receptor (beta chain) stems from a study of blood T cell repertoires in COVID-19 (dated by TCRdb to the early 2020s). About the study as a whole: Collaborator samples came from the United States, Italy and Spain and covered acute and convalescent phases of COVID-19. Deeply sampled blood TCRbeta repertoires from subjects exposed to, actively infected with, or recovered from COVID-19 were included in the dataset. The prospective study material was composed of cDNA or gDNA derived from T cells, B-cell-depleted T cells, or PBMCs. The samples were drawn from two sources: the first 160 participants of the ongoing ImmuneRACE study, and fewer than 1,500 subjects contributed by 6 global collaborators. The repertoires were made available in a free public database intended to serve as a resource for research on the immune response to SARS-CoV-2. Where HLA class I and class II types were available, the types were taken from metadata supplied by the sample provider, not from assay-based typing. Sample metadata almost always included a de-identified subject ID, COVID-19 status, age in years and sex. The investigation overall reported the following: How much clinical and demographic metadata was included differed by source and by participant, and the metadata was provided uncurated.

Collaborating institutions collected whole blood in K2EDTA tubes following their own protocols. Collaborator samples were shipped for TCRbeta analysis as frozen whole blood, isolated PBMCs, or DNA extracted from either sample type. TCRbeta CDR3 regions were amplified from genomic DNA by means of the immunoSEQ Assay, a bias-controlled multiplex PCR. Regarding the original processing steps: The number of nucleated cells in each sample was estimated from the amplification of reference gene primers within the assay. To quantify the absolute abundance of each unique TCRbeta CDR3 rearrangement, sequence reads were collapsed and filtered. For each sample, productive Simpson clonality was calculated by taking the square root of Simpson's diversity index across productive rearrangements. This is the immuneACCESS table as TCRdb keeps it, with only in-frame sequences that have V and J called. A part of the clones is gone; compared with another copy, unresolved V genes explain less than half, and the rest is unexplained. V and J calls plus clone size are reproduced from that table; the DNA served to infer D and trimming. Here the sample has roughly 43,000 clones; about 90% occur a single time. 15% of the sample belongs to the ten largest clones.

V gives up 5 bases and J gives up 1 base, and the segment between their germline ends measures 18 bases. The germline V gene specifies MDHEN as CDR1 and SYDVKM as CDR2. Inclusive of the bounding cysteine and phenylalanine, the CDR3 is 16 residues long. Only CDR3 DNA remains: 48 bases, in frame from the first base. Concerning this clone: Which antigen it targets is not known. No base quality information exists; no much larger clone differs at one position.

This receptor chain uses TRBV28 and TRBJ2-7; a tentative D call is TRBD2 (6 bases match). This TCR was sampled from a human donor in a cohort sampled during active COVID-19. Input material: peripheral blood. The nucleotide sequence reads as follows: TGTGCCAGCAGTCCCGCGCGGGGAGTGGAGTCCTACGAGCAGTACTTC. Translation gives CASSPARGVESYEQYF.